Listed below are T cell receptor beta chains from one sample, sequenced in a study of regulatory T cells in long-lasting Graves disease. TCRdb re-analysed the multiplex PCR reads in MiXCR, keeping a single row per CDR3 protein. The table includes a few hundred thousand distinct CDR3 sequences, around 22% detected once. Material: peripheral blood mononuclear cells (PBMCs), obtained when the disease was refractory, from a patient treated with antithyroid drugs. Receptor source: a female donor with Graves disease. Both conserved end residues are part of each CDR3. D genes are given only for firm matches. Only part of the rows carry a size: once, few, many, or a class if the clone is expanded.

clone size,D gene,V gene,J gene,CDR3 protein,CDR3 DNA
few,.,TRBV5-1,TRBJ2-5,CASSSDDRKQETQYF,TGCGCCAGCAGCTCCGACGACAGGAAGCAAGAGACCCAGTACTTC
many,.,TRBV7-8,TRBJ2-7,CASSRQRYEQYF,TGTGCCAGCAGCCGGCAACGCTACGAGCAGTACTTC
.,.,TRBV27,TRBJ1-2,CASSSIAEIANYGYTF,TGTGCCAGCAGTTCAATCGCGGAGATAGCTAACTATGGCTACACCTTC
.,.,TRBV19,TRBJ1-6,CASSPDFSSYNSPLHF,TGTGCCAGTAGTCCGGACTTTTCCTCCTATAATTCACCCCTCCACTTT
many,.,TRBV7-9,TRBJ1-1,CASSPSRGNTEAFF,TGTGCCAGCAGCCCATCGCGGGGGAACACTGAAGCTTTCTTT
few,TRBD2,TRBV19,TRBJ2-2,CASSLGLAGPGELFF,TGTGCCAGTAGTCTCGGACTAGCGGGACCCGGGGAGCTGTTTTTT
few,TRBD1,TRBV6-2/TRBV6-3,TRBJ2-2,CASSSNRGTNTGELFF,TGTGCCAGCAGTTCCAACAGGGGCACGAACACCGGGGAGCTGTTTTTT
few,TRBD1,TRBV2,TRBJ2-7,CASSPGQASYEQYF,TGTGCCAGCAGCCCGGGACAGGCCTCCTACGAGCAGTACTTC
many,.,TRBV12-3/TRBV12-4,TRBJ1-2,CASSGQLRGGYTF,TGTGCCAGCAGCGGACAGTTAAGGGGAGGCTACACCTTC
.,TRBD2,TRBV6-1,TRBJ2-4,CASTGTSGPRRYF,TGTGCCAGCACCGGGACTAGCGGACCCAGGCGGTACTTC
few,.,TRBV6-1,TRBJ1-2,CASLDSFAGYGYTF,TGTGCCAGCCTGGACAGCTTCGCGGGATATGGCTACACCTTC
.,TRBD2,TRBV4-1,TRBJ2-7,CASSQEALAATYEQYF,TGCGCCAGCAGCCAAGAGGCACTAGCGGCCACCTACGAGCAGTACTTC
.,.,TRBV5-1,TRBJ2-7,CASSLASQGYEQYF,TGCGCCAGCAGCTTGGCGTCCCAGGGCTACGAGCAGTACTTC
few,TRBD1,TRBV5-1,TRBJ2-7,CASRGATGDIYEQYF,TGCGCCAGCAGAGGGGCAACAGGGGATATCTACGAGCAGTACTTC
.,.,TRBV30,TRBJ1-5,CAWSSGSDQPQHF,TGTGCCTGGAGTTCAGGGTCGGATCAGCCCCAGCATTTT
many,.,TRBV28,TRBJ1-5,CASSKRGVDRPSNQPQHF,TGTGCCAGCAGCAAAAGGGGGGTTGACCGACCTAGCAATCAGCCCCAGCATTTT
few,.,TRBV20-1,TRBJ2-5,CSARGLEAGLIETQYF,TGCAGTGCTAGAGGGTTGGAAGCGGGCCTAATAGAGACCCAGTACTTC
many,TRBD1,TRBV2,TRBJ2-7,CASSGQGGEQYF,TGTGCCAGCAGTGGACAGGGGGGAGAGCAGTACTTC
few,TRBD1,TRBV12-3/TRBV12-4,TRBJ2-2,CASSLLPTGSGGELFF,TGTGCCAGCAGTTTACTCCCGACAGGGTCCGGCGGGGAGCTGTTTTTT
.,TRBD1,TRBV20-1,TRBJ1-3,CSASPGGSGNTIYF,TGCAGTGCTAGTCCAGGGGGTTCTGGAAACACCATATATTTT
.,.,TRBV20-1,TRBJ2-5,CSARLHQSMAETQYF,TGCAGTGCTAGATTGCACCAATCAATGGCGGAGACCCAGTACTTC
many,TRBD2,TRBV6-5,TRBJ2-5,CASSLIAGGRETQYF,TGTGCCAGCAGTTTAATAGCGGGAGGGCGAGAGACCCAGTACTTC
.,TRBD2,TRBV5-1,TRBJ2-1,CASSVGLAGMYEQFF,TGCGCCAGCAGCGTGGGACTAGCGGGAATGTATGAGCAGTTCTTC
many,.,TRBV6-5,TRBJ2-7,CASSYSRDYEQYF,TGTGCCAGCAGTTACAGCAGGGACTACGAGCAGTACTTC
many,.,TRBV27,TRBJ2-5,CASSPSTALYQETQYF,TGTGCCAGCAGTCCTTCGACAGCTCTATACCAAGAGACCCAGTACTTC
many,TRBD2,TRBV7-8,TRBJ2-5,CASTERLAGGGQTQYF,TGTGCCAGCACCGAGAGACTAGCGGGAGGGGGACAGACCCAGTACTTC
.,.,TRBV13,TRBJ2-7,CASSLGAESYEQYF,TGTGCCAGCAGCTTAGGGGCGGAATCCTACGAGCAGTACTTC
few,.,TRBV6-1,TRBJ1-5,CASRATLSTNQPQHF,TGTGCCAGCAGGGCAACCCTTTCGACCAATCAGCCCCAGCATTTT
.,.,TRBV7-7,TRBJ2-5,CASSPYPGPDGETQYF,TGTGCCAGCAGCCCCTACCCCGGACCCGATGGGGAGACCCAGTACTTC
.,TRBD1,TRBV6-5,TRBJ1-3,CASSWGQGSSGNAIYF,TGTGCCAGCAGTTGGGGACAGGGCAGCTCTGGAAACGCCATATATTTT
.,.,TRBV7-2,TRBJ1-5,CASSPRVDQPQHF,TGTGCCAGCAGCCCCAGGGTTGATCAGCCCCAGCATTTT
many,.,TRBV3-1,TRBJ1-2,CASSQVDVNGYTF,TGTGCCAGCAGCCAAGTGGACGTCAATGGCTACACCTTC
few,.,TRBV6-1,TRBJ1-3,CASSVADAGNTIYF,TGTGCCAGCAGTGTGGCGGATGCTGGAAACACCATATATTTT
many,TRBD2,TRBV28,TRBJ2-2,CASSLGELAGAKELFF,TGTGCCAGCAGTTTAGGGGAACTAGCGGGAGCGAAAGAGCTGTTTTTT
.,TRBD1,TRBV20-1,TRBJ2-7,CSAREGRTGNDEQYF,TGCAGTGCTAGAGAGGGGAGGACAGGGAATGACGAGCAGTACTTC
.,.,TRBV5-1,TRBJ2-1,CASSLASSFRNEQFF,TGCGCCAGCAGCTTGGCCTCTTCCTTTAGGAATGAGCAGTTCTTC
few,.,TRBV29-1,TRBJ1-2,CSGDRQDGANYGYTF,TGCAGCGGCGACAGACAGGACGGGGCTAACTATGGCTACACCTTC
.,TRBD1,TRBV30,TRBJ2-1,CAWSRRSGGEQFF,TGTGCCTGGAGTAGGCGGTCAGGGGGTGAGCAGTTCTTC
few,.,TRBV7-9,TRBJ2-7,CASSPKAVTSYEQYF,TGTGCCAGCAGCCCAAAAGCAGTGACTTCCTACGAGCAGTACTTC
many,.,TRBV7-2,TRBJ2-7,CASSYNRDEQYF,TGTGCCAGCAGCTACAACAGGGACGAGCAGTACTTC
few,TRBD2,TRBV28,TRBJ2-5,CASSLLAGDKETQYF,TGTGCCAGCAGTTTGTTAGCGGGGGATAAAGAGACCCAGTACTTC
many,TRBD1,TRBV28,TRBJ2-7,CASTNTGQGAYEQYF,TGTGCCAGCACTAATACCGGACAGGGGGCCTACGAGCAGTACTTC
many,.,TRBV28,TRBJ2-3,CASSSTADTQYF,TGTGCCAGCAGTTCCACGGCAGATACGCAGTATTTT
few,.,TRBV19,TRBJ1-6,CASSIVVSGRRSNSPLHF,TGTGCCAGTAGTATAGTTGTTTCGGGACGGCGGAGTAATTCACCCCTCCACTTT
many,.,TRBV28,TRBJ1-5,CASSLLDLTQPQHF,TGTGCCAGCAGTTTGTTAGACTTGACGCAGCCCCAGCATTTT
few,TRBD1,TRBV11-2,TRBJ2-2,CASSLLRGPLNGELFF,TGTGCCAGCAGCTTATTAAGGGGGCCTCTCAACGGGGAGCTGTTTTTT